This T cell receptor (beta chain) derives from a study of early T cells in non-severe SARS-CoV-2 infection. CDR1 SGHNT and CDR2 YYREEE come from the germline V gene (reference sequence). The CDR3 spans 14 residues. Deletions cut 1 base from V and 5 bases from J, with 12 bases between. On this clonotype itself: With a much larger clone just one base away, this may be a read error.

MiXCR, applied by TCRdb to the 5' RACE reads, yields one record per CDR3 protein. Altogether about 110,000 distinct CDR3 sequences are present, over 8.5% being singletons, with the ten largest covering 6.5% to 8%. The sample comprised whole blood. The TCR originated in an adult who was a healthcare worker with PCR-confirmed SARS-CoV-2 infection or an uninfected control (not recorded which). The chain links TRBV5-4 to TRBJ2-5; D may be TRBD2 (5 bases). The CDR3 DNA is TGTGCCAGCAGCTTGACCGGTCGGGATGAGACCCAGTACTTC. Residues: CASSLTGRDETQYF.